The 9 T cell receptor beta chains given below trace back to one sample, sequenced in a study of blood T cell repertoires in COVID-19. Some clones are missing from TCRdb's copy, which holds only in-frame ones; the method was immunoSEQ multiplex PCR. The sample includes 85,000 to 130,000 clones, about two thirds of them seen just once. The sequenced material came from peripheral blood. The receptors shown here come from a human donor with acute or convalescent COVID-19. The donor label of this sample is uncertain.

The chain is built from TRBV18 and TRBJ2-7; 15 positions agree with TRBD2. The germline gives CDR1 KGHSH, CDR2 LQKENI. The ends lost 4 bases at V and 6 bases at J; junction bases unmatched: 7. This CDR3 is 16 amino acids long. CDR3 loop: CASSLSPGLAGGEQYF. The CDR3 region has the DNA TGTGCCAGCTCACTCAGTCCGGGACTAGCGGGGGGCGAGCAGTACTTC.

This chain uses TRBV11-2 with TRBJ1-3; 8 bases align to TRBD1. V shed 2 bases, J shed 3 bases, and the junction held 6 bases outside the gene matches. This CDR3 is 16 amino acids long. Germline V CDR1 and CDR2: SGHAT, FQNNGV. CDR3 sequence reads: CASSLPHRGIGNTIYF. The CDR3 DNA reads TGTGCCAGCAGCTTACCCCACAGGGGGATTGGAAACACCATATATTTT. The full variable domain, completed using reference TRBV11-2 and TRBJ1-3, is EAGVAQSPRYKIIEKRQSVAFWCNPISGHATLYWYQQILGQGPKLLIQFQNNGVVDDSQLPKDRFSAERLKGVDSTLKIQPAKLEDSAVYLCASSLPHRGIGNTIYFGEGSWLTVV.

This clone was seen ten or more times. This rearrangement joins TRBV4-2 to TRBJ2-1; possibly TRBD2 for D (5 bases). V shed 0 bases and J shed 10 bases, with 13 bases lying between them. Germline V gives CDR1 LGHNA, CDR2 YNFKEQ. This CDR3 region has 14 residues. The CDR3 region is CASSQEGAAPEQFF. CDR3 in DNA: TGTGCCAGCAGCCAAGAAGGAGCGGCGCCCGAGCAGTTCTTC.

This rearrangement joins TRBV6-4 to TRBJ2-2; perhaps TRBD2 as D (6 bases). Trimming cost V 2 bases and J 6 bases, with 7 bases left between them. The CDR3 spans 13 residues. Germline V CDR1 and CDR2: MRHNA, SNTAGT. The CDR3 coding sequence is TGTGCCAGCAGTGACAGGGAGGCCGGGGAGCTGTTTTTT. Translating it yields CASSDREAGELFF.

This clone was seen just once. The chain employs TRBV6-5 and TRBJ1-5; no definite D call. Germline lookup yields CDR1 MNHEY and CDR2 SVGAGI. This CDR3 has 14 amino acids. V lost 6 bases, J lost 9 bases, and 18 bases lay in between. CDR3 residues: CASRAGHYQWPQHF. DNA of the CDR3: TGTGCCAGCAGGGCGGGCCACTATCAATGGCCCCAGCATTTT.

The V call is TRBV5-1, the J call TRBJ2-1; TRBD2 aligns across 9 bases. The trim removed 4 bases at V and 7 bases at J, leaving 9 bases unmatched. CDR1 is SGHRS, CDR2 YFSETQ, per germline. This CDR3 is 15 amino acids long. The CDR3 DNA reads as TGCGCCAGCAGCGTCTCTAGCGGGGTTATGAATGAGCAGTTCTTC. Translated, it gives CASSVSSGVMNEQFF. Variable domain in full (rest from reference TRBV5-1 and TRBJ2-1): KAGVTQTPRYLIKTRGQQVTLSCSPISGHRSVSWYQQTPGQGLQFLFEYFSETQRNKGNFPGRFSGRQFSNSRSEMNVSTLELGDSALYLCASSVSSGVMNEQFFGPGTRLTVL.

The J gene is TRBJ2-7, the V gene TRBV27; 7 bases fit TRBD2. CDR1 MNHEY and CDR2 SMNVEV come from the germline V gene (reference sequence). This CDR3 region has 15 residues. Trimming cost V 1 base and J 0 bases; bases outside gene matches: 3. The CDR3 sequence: CASSLLGGGSYEQYF. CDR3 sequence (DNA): TGTGCCAGCAGTTTATTAGGCGGGGGCTCCTACGAGCAGTACTTC.

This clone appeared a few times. CDR3 residues: CATMDRPTDTQYF. The DNA for the CDR3 is TGTGCCACCATGGACAGGCCCACAGATACGCAGTATTTT. V is TRBV19 and J is TRBJ2-3; 7 positions agree with TRBD1. V trimming: 10 bases; J trimming: 2 bases; junction bases outside the gene matches: 6. The CDR3 spans 13 residues. Germline CDR1 and CDR2: LNHDA and SQIVND (reference sequence).

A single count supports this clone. CDR3 sequence (DNA): TGTGCCAGCAGTTACTTGGCGGACTCCAACACCGGGGAGCTGTTTTTT. Translating it yields CASSYLADSNTGELFF. V gene TRBV6-2 or TRBV6-3 combines with J gene TRBJ2-2, with TRBD2 as a possible D gene (5 bases). Between the trimmed V and J ends, which lost 1 base and 2 bases, there was a span of 11 bases. The CDR3 totals 16 residues. Germline CDR1 reads MNHEY; CDR2 reads SVGEGT.